A single sample gave rise to the 14 T cell receptor beta chains below, sequenced in a study of T-cell reconstitution after alpha-beta-depleted transplantation in children. Preparation of the TCRbeta library was carried out with unique molecular identifiers. TCRdb processed the PCR reads anew with MiXCR; each CDR3 protein has one entry. The sample carries 250,000 to 300,000 distinct CDR3 sequences, 9.9% recorded once. The sequences come from PBMCs from the stem cell graft donor, collected from the stem cell graft. These TCRs come from a human donor who donated a stem cell graft to a child with SCID.

This chain joins TRBV7-9 and TRBJ1-6, with TRBD1 matching over 7 bases. Germline lookup yields CDR1 SEHNR and CDR2 FQNEAQ (reference sequence). Trimming at V came to 5 bases and at J to 7 bases, leaving 5 bases not matched to a gene. CDR3 length: 14 residues. Here the CDR3 reads CASSTSTGNSPLHF. The CDR3 region has the DNA TGTGCCAGCAGCACCTCGACAGGGAATTCACCCCTCCACTTT.

In this sample, this clonotype turned up a few times. V usage is TRBV21-1 and J usage is TRBJ1-5; TRBD1, the table's D call, lacks a check against the DNA. TRBV21-1 is deemed a pseudogene. The CDR3 is 15 amino acids. The CDR3 loop is CASSARTGGNQPQHF. In DNA, the CDR3 is TGTGCCAGCAGCGCCCGGACAGGGGGCAATCAGCCCCAGCATTTT.

This clonotype was observed many times. The rearrangement links TRBV7-6 to TRBJ1-4; D uncertain. Germline CDR1 SGHVS, CDR2 FNYEAQ. The V gene lost 2 bases and the J gene lost 5 bases, with 15 bases spanning the gap. The length of the CDR3 is 16 residues. In DNA form, the CDR3 reads TGTGCCAGCAGCTTAACCGCTGCGGGAAACAATGAAAAACTGTTTTTT. Residues: CASSLTAAGNNEKLFF.

This clonotype was counted only a few times. The chain couples TRBV6-2 or TRBV6-3 to TRBJ2-7, with TRBD1 matching 9 bases. Germline assignment: CDR1 MNHEY and CDR2 SVGEGT. The ends lost 10 bases at V and 0 bases at J; junction bases unmatched: 19. The CDR3 spans 18 residues. This CDR3 is CAIQIGGQGLIGSYEQYF. The CDR3 nucleotides read TGTGCCATCCAAATCGGGGGACAGGGTCTTATTGGCTCCTACGAGCAGTACTTC.

There are many counts of this clonotype. The rearrangement joins TRBV29-1 to TRBJ2-1; D is perhaps TRBD2 (5 bases). V lost 7 bases and J lost 5, with 15 bases in between. Per germline, CDR1 SQVTM and CDR2 ANQGSEA. CDR3 size: 13 residues. The CDR3, as DNA: TGCAGCGGCGGAGGACGGCTGGACAATGAGCAGTTCTTC. Encoded protein: CSGGGRLDNEQFF.

In its sample, this clonotype was seen a few times. V is TRBV25-1 and J is TRBJ2-7, with 7 bases matching TRBD1. This CDR3 contains 16 residues. Germline lookup yields CDR1 MGHDK and CDR2 SYGVNS. With V trimmed by 4 bases and J by 2 bases, 11 bases remained unmatched. The CDR3 nucleotides read TGTGCCAGCAGTGTCCAAACCGGGACAGCCGCCTACGAGCAGTACTTC. This gives the protein CASSVQTGTAAYEQYF.

The chain employs TRBV7-6 and TRBJ1-1; TRBD1 aligns across 7 bases. V lost 6 bases and J lost 6; bases outside the gene matches: 7. Germline V gives CDR1 SGHVS, CDR2 FNYEAQ. CDR3 length: 13 amino acids. The CDR3 region is CASSRPTGSEAFF. CDR3 DNA: TGTGCCAGCAGTCGACCGACAGGGTCTGAAGCTTTCTTT. Full variable domain (rest looked up from reference TRBV7-6 and TRBJ1-1): GAGVSQSPRYKVTKRGQDVALRCDPISGHVSLYWYRQALGQGPEFLTYFNYEAQQDKSGLPNDRFSAERPEGSISTLTIQRTEQRDSAMYRCASSRPTGSEAFFGQGTRLTVV.

A remark on this clonotype: Germline is not matched at one junction end, which may reflect a read error. The chain employs TRBV11-1 and TRBJ1-5; a weak D match, TRBD1 (5 bases). This CDR3 region has 17 residues. In germline, CDR1 is SGHAT, CDR2 FQDESV (reference sequence). The CDR3, as DNA: TGTGCAAGCAGCTTAGCGGCAGGGCTATTCGACGATCAGCCCCAGCATTTT. Translating gives CASSLAAGLFDDQPQHF.

The rearrangement links TRBV29-1 to TRBJ2-5; D possibly corresponds to TRBD2 (6 bases). The V and J ends lost 8 bases and 2 bases respectively, with 18 bases between them. CDR1 is SQVTM, CDR2 ANQGSEA, per germline. The CDR3 contains 14 residues. The CDR3: CSSQPGLRQETQYF. Here the CDR3 DNA reads TGCAGCTCGCAACCGGGACTCCGACAAGAGACCCAGTACTTC. Full variable domain (rest looked up from reference TRBV29-1 and TRBJ2-5): SAVISQKPSRDICQRGTSLTIQCQVDSQVTMMFWYRQQPGQSLTLIATANQGSEATYESGFVIDKFPISRPNLTFSTLTVSNMSPEDSSIYLCSSQPGLRQETQYFGPGTRLLVL.

The chain uses TRBV5-4 and TRBJ1-4, with D possibly matching TRBD1 (6 bases). V was cut by 2 bases and J by 2 bases, with 13 bases left in between. The CDR3 has 16 residues. CDR1 is SGHNT, CDR2 YYREEE, per germline (reference sequence). Written as DNA, the CDR3 is TGTGCCAGCAGCTTCAGGGGTCAGAAGACTAATGAAAAACTGTTTTTT. This encodes CASSFRGQKTNEKLFF.

This clonotype was observed a handful of times. The chain employs TRBV12-5 and TRBJ2-7; unclear D gene. V lost 2 bases and J 7 bases, leaving 12 bases between the germline ends. The germline CDR1 and CDR2 sequences are LGHNT and FRNRAP. This CDR3 is 13 amino acids long. CDR3 coding DNA: TGTGCTAGTGGTTTGCCCCCGATGGAGGAGCAGTACTTC. Translation: CASGLPPMEEQYF. Full variable domain (rest looked up from reference TRBV12-5 and TRBJ2-7): DARVTQTPRHKVTEMGQEVTMRCQPILGHNTVFWYRQTMMQGLELLAYFRNRAPLDDSGMPKDRFSAEMPDATLATLKIQPSEPRDSAVYFCASGLPPMEEQYFGPGTRLTVT.

Ten or more counts support this clonotype. This chain joins TRBV12-3 or TRBV12-4 and TRBJ2-1, with 14 bases lining up with TRBD2. The CDR3 runs to 15 residues. With V trimmed by 3 bases and J by 6 bases, 1 base remained unmatched. The CDR3 reads CASSFGTSGGNEQFF. The CDR3 DNA sequence: TGTGCCAGCAGTTTTGGGACTAGCGGGGGCAATGAGCAGTTCTTC.

This clonotype was counted only a few times. V and J are TRBV27 and TRBJ2-1; TRBD2 matches 12 bases. Germline V lookup: CDR1 MNHEY, CDR2 SMNVEV (reference sequence). V lost 3 bases and J lost 8; bases outside the gene matches: 5. The length of the CDR3 is 15 residues. CDR3 residues: CASSFASGGGDEQFF. The CDR3 nucleotides read TGTGCCAGCAGTTTTGCTAGCGGGGGGGGCGATGAGCAGTTCTTC.

At least ten counts were recorded for this clonotype. This chain links TRBV12-3 or TRBV12-4 with TRBJ1-6; 10 bases align to TRBD1. The V gene end was trimmed by 6 bases and the J gene end by 10 bases; junction bases not matched to a gene: 9. The CDR3 is made up of 15 amino acids. CDR3 nucleotide sequence: TGTGCCAGCAGCGCGGCGGGACAGGGGAACTCACCCCTCCACTTT. Translated: CASSAAGQGNSPLHF.